The 13 T cell receptor beta chains listed next were all sequenced from one sample in a study of regulatory T cells in long-lasting Graves disease (TCRdb year 2021). The sample's time point label, decoded: newly diagnosed GD, antithyroid drugs for less than 3 months. For both TCR sequencing and RNA sequencing, RNA was extracted from PBMCs in TRIzol. Libraries came from multiplex PCR. TCRdb lists the instrument as Illumina HiSeq 4000. CDR3 regions were amplified by Arm-PCR with iRepertoire HTBI primers to construct TCR beta libraries. The raw public reads went through TCRdb reprocessing: fastp at Q25, MiXCR clone calling, in-frame beta chains kept. Each record represents a unique CDR3 protein, reported with the most common genes and DNA among its rows. The sample yields 350,000 to 500,000 distinct CDR3 sequences; roughly 15% were counted once. Of the sample, approximately 19% is held by the ten largest clones.

The sample was also linked to a second study, of T cells in Graves' hyperthyroidism and ophthalmopathy.

The source material was peripheral blood mononuclear cells (PBMCs), sampled at new diagnosis, from a patient treated with antithyroid drugs. The receptors were gathered from a woman in her forties or fifties with Graves disease. Donor details come from another sample of the same person, matched by shared clones.

This clonotype was recorded many times. V usage is TRBV7-2 and J usage is TRBJ2-1; no firm D call. Per the germline V gene, CDR1 is SGHTA and CDR2 is FQGNSA. This CDR3 has 12 amino acids. V was trimmed by 4 bases and J by 9 bases, leaving 10 bases between them. The chain's CDR3 is CASSSFGGEQFF. CDR3 DNA: TGTGCCAGCAGCTCCTTCGGTGGTGAGCAGTTCTTC.

The rearrangement links TRBV6-9 to TRBJ2-3, with 15 nucleotides matching TRBD2. This CDR3 has 21 residues. CDR1 is MNHGY, CDR2 SVAAGI, per germline. V trimming: 3 bases; J trimming: 1 base; junction bases outside the gene matches: 14. CDR3 coding DNA: TGTGCCAGCAGTTACATTAGGTCGGGACTAGCGGGAGGCCACGGCACAGATACGCAGTATTTT. It encodes CASSYIRSGLAGGHGTDTQYF.

There are a few counts of this clonotype. CDR3 DNA: TGCAGTGCTCCTCGACAGGCGGAAGCTTTCTTT. Protein: CSAPRQAEAFF. The chain recombines TRBV20-1 with TRBJ1-1; maybe TRBD1 (6 bases). CDR1 and CDR2 (germline): DFQATT, SNEGSKA (reference sequence). V was cut by 5 bases and J by 8 bases, with 12 bases left in between. CDR3 length equals 11 residues.

This clonotype was detected many times. The chain combines TRBV7-3 with TRBJ1-1; D perhaps matches TRBD1 (5 bases). V was trimmed by 5 bases and J by 3 bases, leaving 13 bases between them. Per germline, CDR1 SGHTA and CDR2 FQGTGA. CDR3 length: 14 residues. The CDR3 DNA reads TGTGCCAGCAGCCCGGGACTTACGTACACTGAAGCTTTCTTT. This translates into CASSPGLTYTEAFF.

In this sample, this clonotype turned up a few times. The chain carries TRBV28 and TRBJ2-3; 8 nucleotides match TRBD1. The CDR3 is made up of 14 amino acids. J was trimmed by 2 bases and V by 7 bases; bases with no gene match: 5. Germline assignment: CDR1 MDHEN and CDR2 SYDVKM. The CDR3, as DNA: TGTGCCAGCACCCGACAGGGGATCACAGATACGCAGTATTTT. Translation gives CASTRQGITDTQYF.

This clonotype was found many times. The gene calls are TRBV2 and TRBJ1-6; D ambiguous. Germline V gene lookup returns CDR1 SNHLY and CDR2 FYNNEI. The CDR3 covers 14 residues. Trimming pared 6 bases from V and 10 bases from J, leaving 16 bases between. The CDR3, as DNA: TGTGCCAGCAGCGCGGCCCAGGTCGGATCACCCCTCCACTTT. This sequence encodes CASSAAQVGSPLHF.

Ten or more counts support this clonotype. The CDR3 DNA sequence: TGTGCCAGCAGTTACGGCTTGGGGGCGACAGGCAACCCCAACTATGGCTACACCTTC. This translates into CASSYGLGATGNPNYGYTF. The chain couples TRBV6-5 to TRBJ1-2; D possibly corresponds to TRBD1 (6 bases). With 2 bases removed from V and 2 bases from J, the gap between germline ends came to 24 bases. CDR3 size: 19 residues. Germline V lookup: CDR1 MNHEY, CDR2 SVGAGI.

The chain couples TRBV5-8 to TRBJ1-4; 9 nucleotides line up with TRBD1. The CDR3 covers 14 residues. Germline assignment: CDR1 SGHTS and CDR2 YDEGEE. V lost 4 bases and J lost 8; bases outside the gene matches: 6. The CDR3 sequence: CASSRTGDREKLFF. Written as DNA, the CDR3 is TGTGCCAGCAGCCGGACAGGGGATCGAGAAAAACTGTTTTTT.

The chain combines TRBV7-2 with TRBJ2-7; D is ambiguous. The CDR3 is made up of 11 amino acids. Per germline, CDR1 SGHTA and CDR2 FQGNSA. V was trimmed by 4 bases and J by 12 bases, leaving 13 bases between them. The CDR3 coding sequence is TGTGCCAGCAGCTCTCCGATGGGTCGGTACTTC. This sequence encodes CASSSPMGRYF.

This clonotype showed up many times. The chain uses TRBV9 and TRBJ2-5, with D possibly being TRBD1 (6 bases). V gave up 0 bases and J gave up 7 bases, with 16 bases separating them. The CDR3 has 15 residues. Germline V gives CDR1 SGDLS, CDR2 YYNGEE. In DNA, the CDR3 is TGTGCCAGCAGCGTAGAAGGGGGTTCCATTGGGACCCAGTACTTC. It specifies CASSVEGGSIGTQYF. The full variable domain, completed using reference TRBV9 and TRBJ2-5, is DSGVTQTPKHLITATGQRVTLRCSPRSGDLSVYWYQQSLDQGLQFLIQYYNGEERAKGNILERFSAQQFPDLHSELNLSSLELGDSALYFCASSVEGGSIGTQYFGPGTRLLVL.

This clonotype occurred a few times. The junction and the germline gene differ at one end; a read error may be behind it. V gene TRBV5-1 combines with J gene TRBJ2-1; TRBD1 or TRBD2 may be the D gene (6 bases each). CDR1 and CDR2 (germline): SGHRS, YFSETQ. CDR3 size: 16 residues. For the CDR3, the DNA is TGCGCCGGCAGCTTGGTACCCGGGGGCGGTGGCAATGAGCAGTTCTTC. It specifies CAGSLVPGGGGNEQFF.

This clonotype was recorded many times. Here the CDR3 reads CATSDAGRGGNTEAFF. As DNA, the CDR3 is TGTGCCACCAGTGATGCCGGGCGGGGGGGGAACACTGAAGCTTTCTTT. The chain recombines TRBV24-1 with TRBJ1-1; TRBD1 is a possible D gene (5 bases). Trimming cost V 3 bases and J 1 base, with 14 bases left between them. This CDR3 contains 16 residues. In germline, CDR1 is KGHDR, CDR2 SFDVKD.

This clonotype was counted only a few times. V is TRBV9 and J is TRBJ2-1; 8 nucleotides match TRBD2. Germline V lookup: CDR1 SGDLS, CDR2 YYNGEE. Losses at the gene ends were 7 bases for V and 8 bases for J; bases not matched to a gene: 14. This CDR3 is built from 15 residues. CDR3 residues: CASARGGRDGYEQFF. The CDR3 DNA sequence: TGTGCCAGCGCCCGCGGGGGGCGGGATGGGTATGAGCAGTTCTTC.